Given below is one T cell receptor (beta chain) in context. This entry is derived from a study of control samples from healthy donors and cancer patients. Germline V gene lookup returns CDR1 MNHEY and CDR2 SMNVEV (reference sequence). Trimming left V 5 bases short and J 5 bases short, with 13 bases between. This CDR3 is 14 amino acids long. TCRdb's table, derived via immunoSEQ multiplex PCR, lists solely in-frame clones and lacks some. The data show 65,000 to 95,000 clones, more than 70% seen once. This TCR was recovered from a man aged 50 or older in good health. The sequenced sample consisted of blood. The chain combines TRBV27 with TRBJ2-1; TRBD2 might be the D (6 bases). The CDR3: CASSPGTPNNEQFF. Here the CDR3 DNA reads TGTGCCAGCAGTCCCGGGACTCCCAACAATGAGCAGTTCTTC.